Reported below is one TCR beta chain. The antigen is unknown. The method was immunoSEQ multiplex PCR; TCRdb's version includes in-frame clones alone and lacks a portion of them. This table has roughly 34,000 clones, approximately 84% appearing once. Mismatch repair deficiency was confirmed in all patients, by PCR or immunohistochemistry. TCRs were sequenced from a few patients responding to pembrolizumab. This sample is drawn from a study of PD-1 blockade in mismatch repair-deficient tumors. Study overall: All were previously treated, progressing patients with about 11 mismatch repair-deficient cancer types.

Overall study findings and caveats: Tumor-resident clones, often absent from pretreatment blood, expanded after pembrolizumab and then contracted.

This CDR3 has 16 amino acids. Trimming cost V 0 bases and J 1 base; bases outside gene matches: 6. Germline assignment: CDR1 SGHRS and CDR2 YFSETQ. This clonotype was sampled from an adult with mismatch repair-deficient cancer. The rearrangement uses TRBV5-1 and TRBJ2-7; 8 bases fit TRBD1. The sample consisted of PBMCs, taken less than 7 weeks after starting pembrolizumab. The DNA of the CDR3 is TGCGCCAGCAGCTTGGCGGCCGGGACAGGATCCTACGAGCAGTACTTC. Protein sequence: CASSLAAGTGSYEQYF.